This T cell receptor beta chain emerged from a study of T cell changes during pregnancy in multiple sclerosis. Measured with immunoSEQ multiplex PCR; TCRdb has only the in-frame clones, and not every one. The sample yields some 80,000 clones, more than 80% seen once. V dropped 5 bases and J dropped 6; count of bases not matched to a gene: 15. The V gene's germline CDR1 is SEHNR and CDR2 FQNEAQ (reference sequence). The CDR3 has 16 amino acids. Sequences were derived from peripheral blood, sampled in the first trimester of pregnancy. The chain carries TRBV7-9 and TRBJ1-1; 7 nucleotides match TRBD1. This clonotype was sampled from a female donor in good health, enrolled as a control in a pregnancy study. The CDR3 DNA is TGTGCCAGCAGCCCCCTTACAGGGGCGAATCCCCCTGAAGCTTTCTTT. This translates into CASSPLTGANPPEAFF.